The text below deals with one T cell receptor beta chain. How the authors handled the data: Amplification of reference gene primers provided the estimated nucleated cell counts. Generated by immunoSEQ multiplex PCR, the TCRdb table keeps only in-frame clones and is missing some. D and trimming come from the DNA, and the V and J calls and clone size come from that table. The data hold a few hundred thousand clones, with 90% observed a single time. The V and J ends lost 3 bases and 4 bases respectively, with 11 bases between them. This CDR3 has 14 residues. Germline lookup yields CDR1 KGHDR and CDR2 SFDVKD. This entry is derived from a study of blood T cell repertoires in COVID-19. Adults between roughly 18 and 89 years of age took part from under 25 US areas.

The sample was PBMCs or T cells enriched from blood (not recorded which). The chain recombines TRBV24-1 with TRBJ1-2; unclear D gene. The receptor comes from a woman between 18 and 29 years old with acute COVID-19. CDR3 nucleotides: TGTGCCACCAGTGATGTCAGTTCTCTCTATGGCTACACCTTC. Translating gives CATSDVSSLYGYTF.